This TCR beta chain came from a study of blood T cell repertoires in COVID-19. Study overall: PBMCs, B-cell-depleted T cells, or T cells provided the cDNA or gDNA that made up the material.

CDR1 is LGHDT and CDR2 is YNNKEL in the germline V gene (reference sequence). The J segment lost 1 base and the V segment lost 2 bases, leaving 4 bases of the junction unmatched. The CDR3 covers 17 residues. The sample holds one count of this clone. Original methodology: Nucleated cell number was recorded as an estimate derived from reference gene primer amplification. TCRdb's table, derived via immunoSEQ multiplex PCR, lists solely in-frame clones and lacks some. The V and J calls and clone size were taken over from that table, and D and trimming were inferred from the DNA. Seen here are around 180,000 clones, about 85% observed once, and the top ten hold 6.5% to 7.5%.

The J gene is TRBJ2-6, the V gene TRBV3-1 (or the pseudogene TRBV3-2), with 8 nucleotides matching TRBD2. This sequence originates from an elderly man with COVID-19, enrolled during active disease. The sequenced sample consisted of peripheral blood. The CDR3 sequence is CASSQFGRVSGANVLTF. CDR3 coding DNA: TGTGCCAGCAGCCAATTCGGGAGGGTGTCTGGGGCCAACGTCCTGACTTTC.